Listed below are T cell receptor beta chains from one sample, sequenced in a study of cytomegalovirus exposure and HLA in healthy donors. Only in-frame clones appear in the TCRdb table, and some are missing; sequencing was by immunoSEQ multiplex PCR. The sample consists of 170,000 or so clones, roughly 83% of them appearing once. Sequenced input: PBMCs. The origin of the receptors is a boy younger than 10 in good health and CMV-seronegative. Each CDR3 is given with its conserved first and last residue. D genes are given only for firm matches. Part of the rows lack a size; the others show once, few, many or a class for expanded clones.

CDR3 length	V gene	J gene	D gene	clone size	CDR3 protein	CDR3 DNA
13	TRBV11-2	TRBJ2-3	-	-	CASSPGLRDTQYF	TGTGCCAGCAGCCCTGGACTTAGGGATACGCAGTATTTT
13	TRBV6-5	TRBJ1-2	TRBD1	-	CASSPDRAYGYTF	TGTGCCAGCAGTCCCGACAGGGCCTATGGCTACACCTTC
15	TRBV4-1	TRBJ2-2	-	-	CASSQAAGGPGELFF	TGCGCCAGCAGCCAAGCGGCAGGAGGCCCCGGGGAGCTGTTTTTT
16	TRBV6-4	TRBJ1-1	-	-	CASSPRGGAQDTEAFF	TGTGCCAGCAGTCCCCGGGGGGGGGCGCAGGACACTGAAGCTTTCTTT
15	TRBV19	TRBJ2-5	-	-	CASSITTATGETQYF	TGTGCCAGTAGTATAACGACAGCAACTGGAGAGACCCAGTACTTC
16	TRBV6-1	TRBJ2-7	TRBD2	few	CASSDRVGGLGYEQYF	TGTGCCAGCAGTGATCGGGTGGGAGGGCTCGGTTACGAGCAGTACTTC
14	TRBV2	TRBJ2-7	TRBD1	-	CASYYSRGPYEQYF	TGTGCCAGCTACTACTCCAGGGGGCCATACGAGCAGTACTTC
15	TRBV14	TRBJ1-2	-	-	CASSQDDSQNYGYTF	TGTGCCAGCAGCCAAGATGACAGCCAGAACTATGGCTACACCTTC
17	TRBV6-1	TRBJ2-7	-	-	CASSGHEGGTVSYEQYF	TGTGCCAGCAGTGGCCATGAGGGCGGGACAGTATCCTACGAGCAGTACTTC
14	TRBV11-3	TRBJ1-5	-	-	CASSLGRINQPQHF	TGTGCCAGCAGCTTGGGCCGCATCAATCAGCCCCAGCATTTT
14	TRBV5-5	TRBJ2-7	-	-	CASSKPGAHYEQYF	TGTGCCAGCAGCAAACCGGGTGCCCATTACGAGCAGTACTTC
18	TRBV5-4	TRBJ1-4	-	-	CASSLAGKNSATNEKLFF	TGTGCCAGCAGCTTGGCGGGAAAGAACAGTGCAACTAATGAAAAACTGTTTTTT
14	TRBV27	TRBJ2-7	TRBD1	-	CASRGQGNSYEQYF	TGTGCCAGCAGGGGACAGGGTAACTCCTACGAGCAGTACTTC
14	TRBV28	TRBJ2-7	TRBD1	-	CASSWAGTEYEQYF	TGTGCCAGCAGTTGGGCCGGGACAGAGTACGAGCAGTACTTC
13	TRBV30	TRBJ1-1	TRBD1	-	CAWVGTGITEAFF	TGTGCCTGGGTAGGGACAGGGATCACTGAAGCTTTCTTT